A selection of T cell receptor beta chains follows, all from one sample in a study of T cells in narcolepsy. Measured with immunoSEQ multiplex PCR; TCRdb has only the in-frame clones, and not every one. The data show 30,000 to 35,000 clones, around 83% seen once. Sequenced: CD45RA- memory CD4+ T cells from PBMCs. These receptors were obtained from a human donor with narcolepsy. Each CDR3 is given with its conserved first and last residue. A D gene is named only where the DNA matches it firmly. Some rows have no size entry. The others give once, few or many, or a class for an expanded clone.

CDR3nt	CDR3aa	d_gene	j_gene	abundance	v_gene
TGTGCCAGCTCACCAGAGTCCTACGAGCAGTACTTC	CASSPESYEQYF	-	TRBJ2-7	-	TRBV18
TGCGCCAGCAGCTTAGGGACGGCATCCTACGAGCAGTACTTC	CASSLGTASYEQYF	-	TRBJ2-7	once	TRBV5-1
TGTGCCAGCAGCGCCGTCTGGGGCCAGGATACGCAGTATTTT	CASSAVWGQDTQYF	-	TRBJ2-3	-	TRBV2
TGTGCCAGCAGTGACATCCCTGGGGCCAACGTCCTGACTTTC	CASSDIPGANVLTF	-	TRBJ2-6	-	TRBV2
TGTGCCAGCAGCGTGGACCGCACGACTCGGGGCACTGAAGCTTTCTTT	CASSVDRTTRGTEAFF	-	TRBJ1-1	-	TRBV11-2
TGCGCCAGCAGCTTGGAGGGGGTTAATTCACCCCTCCACTTT	CASSLEGVNSPLHF	-	TRBJ1-6	-	TRBV5-1
TGTGCCTGGGCCACTAGCGGGGGGACGGGGGTTACGCCGACCCAGTACTTC	CAWATSGGTGVTPTQYF	TRBD2	TRBJ2-5	-	TRBV30
TGTGCCAGCAGCCAGGTGGGAGGGGGGATAGGGGCAGCTTTCTTT	CASSQVGGGIGAAFF	-	TRBJ1-1	-	TRBV7-8
TGTGCCAGCAGCACGGACAGGGATCGATATGGCTACACCTTC	CASSTDRDRYGYTF	TRBD1	TRBJ1-2	few	TRBV7-9
TGTGCCAGCAGGAACCCCGGGACAGACTACGAGCAGTACTTC	CASRNPGTDYEQYF	TRBD1	TRBJ2-7	few	TRBV2
TGTGCCAGCAGCGAACGACAGAACAATGAGCAGTTCTTC	CASSERQNNEQFF	-	TRBJ2-1	once	TRBV9
TGTGCCAGCAGTCCAGGACGTATCAGTGAAAAACTGTTTTTT	CASSPGRISEKLFF	-	TRBJ1-4	few	TRBV27
TGTGCCTGGACCGACCCCTTCGGCACAGATACGCAGTATTTT	CAWTDPFGTDTQYF	-	TRBJ2-3	-	TRBV30
TGTGCCAGCTCACCGGACAGGGGGACCTACGAGCAGTACTTC	CASSPDRGTYEQYF	TRBD1	TRBJ2-7	-	TRBV18
TGTGCCAGCAGCCTGAGGCCGCAGCCTGGAAACACCATATATTTT	CASSLRPQPGNTIYF	-	TRBJ1-3	-	TRBV7-2
TGTGCCAGCAGCTTAGCTCAAAGGGGGAATTCACCCCTCCACTTT	CASSLAQRGNSPLHF	-	TRBJ1-6	-	TRBV7-8
TGTGCTAGTGGTTTGATAAGTATAACTGAAGCTTTCTTT	CASGLISITEAFF	-	TRBJ1-1	-	TRBV12-5
TGTGCCAGCAGCCCATGGGAGGGGTCCGGGGAGCTGTTTTTT	CASSPWEGSGELFF	TRBD2	TRBJ2-2	-	TRBV5-5
TGTGCCAGCAGTAGAAGGGACGGCCGTTTCTATGGCTACACCTTC	CASSRRDGRFYGYTF	-	TRBJ1-2	-	TRBV21-1
TGTGCCAGCAGCGCTTGGGGGGGAACCAAAAACATTCAGTACTTC	CASSAWGGTKNIQYF	TRBD2	TRBJ2-4	-	TRBV2
TGCGCCAGCAGCTTTACTTCCTCTGGGGCCAACGTCCTGACTTTC	CASSFTSSGANVLTF	-	TRBJ2-6	-	TRBV5-1
TGTGCCAGCAGCTCTCAGGAGTACCAAGAGACCCAGTACTTC	CASSSQEYQETQYF	-	TRBJ2-5	-	TRBV5-5
TGTGCCAGCAGTTCCTGGGGGAACACTGAAGCTTTCTTT	CASSSWGNTEAFF	-	TRBJ1-1	few	TRBV6-1
TGTGCCAGTAGTATAGACATGGTCAGGGAGACCCAGTACTTC	CASSIDMVRETQYF	-	TRBJ2-5	-	TRBV19
TGCGCCAGCAGTTGGGGATTCACAGATACGCAGTATTTT	CASSWGFTDTQYF	-	TRBJ2-3	once	TRBV5-1
TGTGCCAGCAGCTTGAAGTTTCCAGGCGGGGGGAGAGGGCAGCCCCAGCATTTT	CASSLKFPGGGRGQPQHF	-	TRBJ1-5	-	TRBV7-8
TGTGCCAGCAGCGTATCTCGGCAGGGGAGTTCACCCCTCCACTTT	CASSVSRQGSSPLHF	-	TRBJ1-6	few	TRBV9
TGTGCCAGCAGCTTAATCGGGGTGAGGGGGCCCCAGCATTTT	CASSLIGVRGPQHF	-	TRBJ1-5	-	TRBV7-8
TGTGCCAGCTCGCTTGGACAGGGGCAGGGGCAGCCCCAGCATTTT	CASSLGQGQGQPQHF	TRBD1	TRBJ1-5	-	TRBV18
TGTGCCAGCAGTTACTCTGACAGGGGGGACTATGGCTACACCTTC	CASSYSDRGDYGYTF	TRBD1	TRBJ1-2	few	TRBV6-6
TGTGCCAGCAGTGAGGGCCTCCCGACAACCTACGAGCAGTACTTC	CASSEGLPTTYEQYF	-	TRBJ2-7	once	TRBV2
TGTGCCAGCAGCTTCCAATGGGGCGGGGAGCTGTTTTTT	CASSFQWGGELFF	-	TRBJ2-2	-	TRBV2
TGTGCCAGCAGCTCCAAAATGGAGGGGGCGTATGTAGATAATTCACCCCTCCACTTT	CASSSKMEGAYVDNSPLHF	TRBD1	TRBJ1-6	-	TRBV7-2
TGCGCCAGCAGCCAGCAGGGGTATGGCACCGGGGAGCTGTTTTTT	CASSQQGYGTGELFF	-	TRBJ2-2	medium-sized	TRBV5-1
TGTGCCAGCAGCGAATTTGGTGGGCCCCAGCATTTT	CASSEFGGPQHF	-	TRBJ1-5	-	TRBV7-2
TGTGCCAGCAGTGAAGAAGCAGGGGGCTCCAATCAGCCCCAGCATTTT	CASSEEAGGSNQPQHF	TRBD1	TRBJ1-5	-	TRBV6-1
TGTGCCAGCAGGCCTCGGGACAGGGGATTCTACGAGCAGTACTTC	CASRPRDRGFYEQYF	TRBD1	TRBJ2-7	-	TRBV5-6
TGTGCCAGCAGCTTAGTTGGCAGGGACTCCTACAATGAGCAGTTCTTC	CASSLVGRDSYNEQFF	-	TRBJ2-1	-	TRBV7-2
TGCGCCAGCAGCCAAGGGGGACTAGCGGGGGGGCGTGAGCAGTTCTTC	CASSQGGLAGGREQFF	TRBD2	TRBJ2-1	few	TRBV4-1
TGTGCCAGCAGCGTACAGGGACAGAACACTGAAGCTTTCTTT	CASSVQGQNTEAFF	-	TRBJ1-1	-	TRBV9